The next 31 T cell receptor beta chains were all read from a single sample in a study of patients and donors after allogeneic stem cell transplantation. TCRdb reprocessed the RT-PCR reads with MiXCR, giving one entry per CDR3 protein. The sample holds more than 150,000 distinct CDR3 sequences, approximately 25% seen once. Sequenced sample: blood, either unsorted or a sorted T cell fraction (not recorded which). These receptors were obtained from a human donor who was either an allogeneic HSCT recipient or a stem cell or donor lymphocyte infusion donor (not recorded which). It is not recorded whose cells these are; they may come from a transplant donor.

The V call is TRBV30, the J call TRBJ1-1; D call uncertain. Between the trimmed V and J ends, which lost 5 bases and 5 bases, there was a span of 9 bases. CDR3 length equals 11 residues. The germline V gene encodes CDR1 GTSNPN and CDR2 SVGIG (reference sequence). The CDR3 here is CAWDRITEAFF. CDR3 DNA: TGTGCCTGGGACCGGATTACTGAAGCTTTCTTT.

The V gene is TRBV7-2, the J gene TRBJ1-2, with a possible D match to TRBD1 (5 bases). The CDR3 is made up of 15 amino acids. Per the germline V gene, CDR1 is SGHTA and CDR2 is FQGNSA. The V and J ends lost 1 base and 6 bases respectively, with 15 bases between them. The CDR3 nucleotides read TGTGCCAGCAGCTTAGGAGTGGGGCAGGTGCATGGCTACACCTTC. As protein: CASSLGVGQVHGYTF.

The sample holds a few counts of this clonotype. The chain combines TRBV7-9 with TRBJ1-3, with D maybe TRBD1 (6 bases). The V and J ends lost 8 bases and 3 bases respectively, with 11 bases between them. The CDR3 has 13 amino acids. CDR1 is SEHNR, CDR2 FQNEAQ, per germline (reference sequence). CDR3 protein: CASLQGFGNTIYF. The CDR3 DNA is TGTGCCAGCCTACAGGGCTTTGGAAACACCATATATTTT.

The rearrangement uses TRBV20-1 and TRBJ1-5; 9 positions match TRBD1. Germline trimming cut 3 bases from V and 5 bases from J; bases unmatched to any gene: 2. The germline V gene has CDR1 DFQATT and CDR2 SNEGSKA (reference sequence). The CDR3 contains 13 residues. The CDR3 DNA follows: TGCAGTGCTAGGGGGACAGGGTATCAGCCCCAGCATTTT. Translated: CSARGTGYQPQHF.

The rearrangement joins TRBV7-3 to TRBJ2-1; perhaps D is TRBD1 or TRBD2 (6 bases each). With 2 bases removed from V and 4 bases from J, the gap between germline ends came to 15 bases. This CDR3 contains 16 residues. In germline, CDR1 is SGHTA, CDR2 FQGTGA. CDR3 region: CASSLAGGGRYNEQFF. The CDR3 DNA follows: TGTGCCAGCAGCTTAGCCGGGGGCGGGCGGTACAATGAGCAGTTCTTC.

Ten or more counts support this clonotype. V gene TRBV7-3 combines with J gene TRBJ2-1, with D perhaps matching TRBD1 (6 bases). Germline CDR1 reads SGHTA; CDR2 reads FQGTGA. There are 15 residues in the CDR3. V shed 2 bases and J shed 5 bases, with 13 bases lying between them. CDR3 residues: CASSLDDYRDNEQFF. The CDR3, as DNA: TGTGCCAGCAGCTTAGACGATTACAGGGACAATGAGCAGTTCTTC.

This clonotype showed up many times. This sequence joins TRBV7-2 and TRBJ2-1; 8 bases are a match to TRBD1. Germline values: CDR1 SGHTA, CDR2 FQGNSA. Unmatched junction bases numbered 6, after V lost 7 bases and J lost 7 bases. The CDR3 runs 13 residues. Written as DNA, the CDR3 is TGTGCCAGCACCGGCAGGGGGCCGAATGAGCAGTTCTTC. Amino acids: CASTGRGPNEQFF.

The chain links TRBV29-1 to TRBJ2-3, with 8 bases fitting TRBD1. Germline V gene data show CDR1 as SQVTM and CDR2 as ANQGSEA. The CDR3 consists of 12 residues. This CDR3 reads CVGGQGQDTQYF. CDR3 in DNA: TGCGTGGGCGGACAGGGACAAGATACGCAGTATTTT.

This clonotype appeared a few times. The gene calls are TRBV19 and TRBJ2-1; D possibly corresponds to TRBD2 (6 bases). This CDR3 contains 16 residues. Trimming shortened V by 1 base and J by 4 bases, and 14 bases separated the two germline ends. Germline V gives CDR1 LNHDA, CDR2 SQIVND (reference sequence). The CDR3 loop is CASSIGGSGFYNEQFF. The CDR3 region has the DNA TGTGCCAGTAGTATAGGTGGTAGCGGATTTTACAATGAGCAGTTCTTC.

V usage is TRBV5-6 and J usage is TRBJ2-1; D is perhaps TRBD2 (6 bases). Trimming cost V 1 base and J 4 bases, with 12 bases left between them. The CDR3 has 15 amino acids. Germline V gene lookup returns CDR1 SGHDT and CDR2 YYEEEE. Here the CDR3 DNA reads TGTGCCAGCAGCTTGTTGGTAGCGGAATACAATGAGCAGTTCTTC. Translated: CASSLLVAEYNEQFF.

This clonotype was observed a handful of times. This chain connects TRBV18 to TRBJ1-1; a weak D match, TRBD1 (5 bases). CDR1 and CDR2 from the germline V gene are KGHSH and LQKENI. The CDR3 extends over 20 amino acids. Trimming cost V 3 bases and J 6 bases, with 32 bases left between them. CDR3 amino acids: CASSPLIKTDLVQGRAEAFF. CDR3 nucleotides: TGTGCCAGCTCACCCCTGATAAAAACCGACCTTGTCCAGGGTCGGGCTGAAGCTTTCTTT.

In nucleotides, the CDR3 is TGCAGCGTTGTGGTCAGAAACACCATATATTTT. Its protein product is CSVVVRNTIYF. The chain combines TRBV29-1 with TRBJ1-3, with unresolved D. CDR1 and CDR2 (germline): SQVTM, ANQGSEA. Trimming removed 4 bases from V and 5 bases from J, with 6 bases in between. The CDR3 contains 11 residues.

In its sample, this clonotype was seen a few times. The CDR3 region has the DNA TGTGCCAGCAGCGCGCGACAGGGGGCGAATAATTCACCCCTCCACTTT. Its translation: CASSARQGANNSPLHF. The rearrangement links TRBV9 to TRBJ1-6; 10 nucleotides align to TRBD1. This CDR3 contains 16 residues. Per germline, CDR1 SGDLS and CDR2 YYNGEE. Unmatched junction bases numbered 5, after V lost 3 bases and J lost 5 bases.

The rearrangement joins TRBV12-3 or TRBV12-4 to TRBJ2-1, with D perhaps TRBD2 (5 bases). The CDR3 length is 12 residues. V was shortened by 2 bases and J by 8 bases, with 7 bases between the two germline ends. CDR3 loop: CASSLMEDEQFF. CDR3 bases: TGTGCCAGCAGTTTAATGGAGGATGAGCAGTTCTTC.

J is TRBJ2-1 and V is TRBV7-3; D might be TRBD2 (5 bases). The germline V gene encodes CDR1 SGHTA and CDR2 FQGTGA. V lost 5 bases and J 4 bases, leaving 15 bases between the germline ends. The CDR3 sequence is 15 residues long. The CDR3 spells CASSPTLGLYNEQFF. CDR3 in DNA: TGTGCCAGCAGCCCCACACTAGGGCTGTACAATGAGCAGTTCTTC.

This clonotype showed up just a few times. The chain carries TRBV20-1 and TRBJ1-5; a possible D gene is TRBD1 (5 bases). Germline lookup yields CDR1 DFQATT and CDR2 SNEGSKA (reference sequence). The CDR3 runs 12 residues. Deletions cut 5 bases from V and 6 bases from J, with 11 bases between. CDR3: CSARQGGQPQHF. Written as DNA, the CDR3 is TGCAGTGCTCGGCAGGGTGGTCAGCCCCAGCATTTT.

This chain connects TRBV5-1 to TRBJ2-3; D gene ambiguous. In germline, CDR1 is SGHRS, CDR2 YFSETQ. Trimming took off 1 base at V and 0 bases at J, with 15 bases between the two ends. This CDR3 contains 17 residues. The CDR3 nucleotides are TGCGCCAGCAGCTTGATCAAAACGGGTCTTAGCACAGATACGCAGTATTTT. It codes for CASSLIKTGLSTDTQYF. The whole variable domain, filled in from reference TRBV5-1 and TRBJ2-3, reads KAGVTQTPRYLIKTRGQQVTLSCSPISGHRSVSWYQQTPGQGLQFLFEYFSETQRNKGNFPGRFSGRQFSNSRSEMNVSTLELGDSALYLCASSLIKTGLSTDTQYFGPGTRLTVL.

The V and J genes are TRBV24-1 and TRBJ2-2; 10 positions match TRBD1. V gave up 3 bases and J gave up 7 bases; unmatched junction bases: 1. CDR1 and CDR2 (germline): KGHDR, SFDVKD. The CDR3 totals 14 residues. CDR3 residues: CATSDGQGDGELFF. The CDR3 nucleotides read TGTGCCACCAGTGATGGACAGGGGGACGGGGAGCTGTTTTTT.

This clonotype turned up a few times. This chain uses TRBV7-8 with TRBJ1-5, with D possibly matching TRBD1 (6 bases). V lost 2 bases and J lost 3, with 8 bases in between. Germline CDR1 SGHVS, CDR2 FQNEAQ. This CDR3 region has 14 residues. As DNA, the CDR3 is TGTGCCAGCAGCTTAAGGGGGTCCAATCAGCCCCAGCATTTT. It translates to CASSLRGSNQPQHF.

CDR3 sequence: CASQWGTDYEQYF. The CDR3 region has the DNA TGCGCCAGCCAATGGGGTACGGACTACGAGCAGTACTTC. The V call is TRBV5-1, the J call TRBJ2-7; D is unresolved. From germline, CDR1 is SGHRS and CDR2 YFSETQ. The CDR3 is 13 residues long. Trimming removed 7 bases at V and 3 bases at J, with 14 bases between. Full variable domain (remainder filled in from reference TRBV5-1 and TRBJ2-7): KAGVTQTPRYLIKTRGQQVTLSCSPISGHRSVSWYQQTPGQGLQFLFEYFSETQRNKGNFPGRFSGRQFSNSRSEMNVSTLELGDSALYLCASQWGTDYEQYFGPGTRLTVT.

This clonotype was picked up a small number of times. The rearrangement uses TRBV7-2 and TRBJ1-5; D remains unclear. CDR1 is SGHTA and CDR2 is FQGNSA in the germline V gene. The CDR3 runs 14 residues. Trimming left V 1 base short and J 5 bases short, with 9 bases between. CDR3 residues: CASSLESGYQPQHF. The CDR3 region has the DNA TGTGCCAGCAGCTTAGAGTCCGGATATCAGCCCCAGCATTTT.

The chain combines TRBV12-3 or TRBV12-4 with TRBJ1-2; 8 positions agree with TRBD1. The CDR3 is 16 amino acids. J was trimmed by 5 bases and V by 5 bases; bases with no gene match: 13. CDR3 nucleotide sequence: TGTGCCAGCAGTCGAAGTACAGGGGGGCCGCTATATGGCTACACCTTC. Amino acid sequence: CASSRSTGGPLYGYTF.

The rearrangement joins TRBV6-5 to TRBJ2-1; weak D call: TRBD1 (6 bases). CDR1 is MNHEY, CDR2 SVGAGI, per germline. Trimming took off 0 bases at V and 6 bases at J, with 12 bases between the two ends. The CDR3 spans 15 residues. The CDR3 DNA reads TGTGCCAGCAGTTACTCGGGGGCCGGGTCCAATGAGCAGTTCTTC. Translating gives CASSYSGAGSNEQFF.

This chain connects TRBV7-2 to TRBJ1-2, with D unresolved. Germline V lookup: CDR1 SGHTA, CDR2 FQGNSA. Trimming removed 5 bases at V and 4 bases at J, with 11 bases between. This CDR3 is built from 13 residues. The CDR3, as DNA: TGTGCCAGCAGCCCCAATCTGGGCTATGGCTACACCTTC. It codes for CASSPNLGYGYTF.

This chain joins TRBV5-1 and TRBJ1-1, with TRBD1 as a possible D gene (6 bases). V shed 4 bases and J shed 3 bases, with 16 bases lying between them. The germline V gene encodes CDR1 SGHRS and CDR2 YFSETQ. This CDR3 is 15 amino acids long. The CDR3 loop is CASSPGTGRYTEAFF. CDR3 nucleotide sequence: TGCGCCAGCAGCCCAGGAACAGGGAGGTACACTGAAGCTTTCTTT.

This sequence joins TRBV10-3 and TRBJ2-7; D gene ambiguous. This CDR3 spans 13 amino acids. Germline assignment: CDR1 ENHRY and CDR2 SYGVKD. Trimming left V 0 bases short and J 3 bases short, with 6 bases between. CDR3 in amino acids: CAISESGFYEQYF. The CDR3 DNA reads as TGTGCCATCAGTGAGTCTGGGTTCTACGAGCAGTACTTC.

This clonotype was observed a handful of times. The rearrangement uses TRBV29-1 and TRBJ1-1; unclear D gene. V lost 3 bases and J 11 bases, leaving 19 bases between the germline ends. The CDR3 has 13 amino acids. Germline CDR1 is SQVTM and CDR2 is ANQGSEA. CDR3 sequence (DNA): TGCAGCGTTGAGAGGGTCCTTGTGGGTGATGCTTTCTTT. Protein product: CSVERVLVGDAFF. Drawing the rest from reference TRBV29-1 and TRBJ1-1, the complete variable domain is SAVISQKPSRDICQRGTSLTIQCQVDSQVTMMFWYRQQPGQSLTLIATANQGSEATYESGFVIDKFPISRPNLTFSTLTVSNMSPEDSSIYLCSVERVLVGDAFFGQGTRLTVV.

This clonotype was counted between two and nine times. The chain links TRBV4-2 to TRBJ1-1; perhaps TRBD1 as D (5 bases). The CDR3 consists of 15 residues. Germline CDR1 reads LGHNA; CDR2 reads YNFKEQ. Trimming left V 0 bases short and J 3 bases short, with 11 bases between. The CDR3 region has the DNA TGTGCCAGCAGCCAAGACCGACAGCCTTACACTGAAGCTTTCTTT. It translates to CASSQDRQPYTEAFF.

The chain joins TRBV2 to TRBJ2-3; 10 bases line up with TRBD1. The CDR3 has 14 residues. Per germline, CDR1 SNHLY and CDR2 FYNNEI. V lost 6 bases and J lost 6; bases outside the gene matches: 6. CDR3 nucleotides: TGTGCCAGCAGACCCGACAGGGGGCATGATACGCAGTATTTT. This encodes CASRPDRGHDTQYF.

This clonotype turned up a few times. This rearrangement joins TRBV6-2 or TRBV6-3 to TRBJ1-5, with D unresolved. With 6 bases removed from V and 0 bases from J, the gap between germline ends came to 18 bases. Germline V gene sequence: CDR1 MNHEY, CDR2 SVGEGT. This CDR3 is 17 amino acids long. The CDR3 region is CASSSPWEIYSNQPQHF. The CDR3 DNA follows: TGTGCCAGCAGCTCACCGTGGGAAATATATAGCAATCAGCCCCAGCATTTT.

This clonotype appeared a few times. The chain has TRBV5-8 and TRBJ2-7, with 12 nucleotides matching TRBD1. Per germline, CDR1 SGHTS and CDR2 YDEGEE. With 0 bases clipped from V and 9 bases from J, the junction kept 4 bases outside the gene matches. CDR3 length: 14 residues. CDR3 sequence: CASSLAGTGGPQYF. DNA for the CDR3: TGTGCCAGCAGCTTGGCCGGGACAGGGGGCCCGCAGTACTTC.